This T cell receptor beta chain was captured by sequencing in a study of blood T cell repertoires in COVID-19. Study-level background: Collection of acute and convalescent COVID-19 samples took place in the United States, Italy and Spain. Sample material is recorded as cDNA or gDNA derived from T cells, B-cell-depleted T cells, or PBMCs.

In the original workflow: Reference gene primers were amplified, and this amplification served to estimate nucleated cell counts. The table came from immunoSEQ multiplex PCR; TCRdb's copy has only in-frame clones and leaves some out. V and J calls and clone size are those listed in that table; D and trimming were worked out from the DNA. The sample lists 100,000 to 150,000 clones, 80% occurring once. V trimming: 4 bases; J trimming: 6 bases; junction bases outside the gene matches: 10. This CDR3 has 15 residues. CDR1 is SGHDN, CDR2 FVKESK, per germline. The gene calls are TRBV14 and TRBJ2-7; 9 bases map to TRBD1. The TCR originated in a human donor in a cohort sampled during active COVID-19. Sequences were obtained from peripheral blood. In DNA form, the CDR3 reads TGTGCCAGCAGCCGGACCCGGGACAGGGTAGTCGAGCAGTACTTC. Protein sequence: CASSRTRDRVVEQYF.